The 17 T cell receptor beta chains below all came from one sample that was sequenced in a study of technical replicates of blood from a handful of donors. Assay used: immunoSEQ multiplex PCR; TCRdb lists only in-frame clones, some missing. The sample yields 74,000 or so clones, 92% seen once. Material: T cells isolated from PBMCs. The receptors derive from a human donor in good health.

This sequence joins TRBV11-1 and TRBJ2-3, with TRBD1 as a possible D gene (5 bases). This CDR3 is built from 12 residues. Germline V lookup: CDR1 SGHAT, CDR2 FQDESV (reference sequence). Trimming took 0 bases from V and 15 from J, leaving 13 bases between them. This chain's CDR3 is CASSLAWGELYF. CDR3 bases: TGTGCCAGCAGCTTAGCGTGGGGCGAATTATATTTT.

The rearrangement joins TRBV2 to TRBJ1-4, with TRBD1 as a possible D gene (6 bases). Germline V CDR1 and CDR2: SNHLY, FYNNEI. The CDR3 has 16 residues. The ends were cut back, 5 bases at V and 0 bases at J, with 13 bases in the middle. CDR3 region: CASSQTGGTTNEKLFF. CDR3 sequence (DNA): TGTGCCAGCAGTCAGACAGGAGGAACAACTAATGAAAAACTGTTTTTT.

This chain links TRBV6-6 with TRBJ1-1; 7 bases line up with TRBD1. Germline values: CDR1 MNHNY, CDR2 SVGAGI (reference sequence). J was trimmed by 1 base and V by 5 bases; bases with no gene match: 7. The CDR3 totals 15 residues. The CDR3 spells CASSQINRGNTEAFF. The CDR3 coding sequence is TGTGCCAGCAGTCAAATTAACAGGGGGAACACTGAAGCTTTCTTT.

This chain joins TRBV21-1 and TRBJ1-5; the D call of TRBD1 is as the table states it, not checked on the DNA. TRBV21-1 is annotated as a pseudogene. The length of the CDR3 is 12 residues. Here the CDR3 DNA reads TGTGCCAGCAGCGCACAGGACCAGCCCCAGCATTTT. It codes for CASSAQDQPQHF.

The chain has TRBV7-9 and TRBJ1-1; 7 bases agree with TRBD1. The CDR3 is made up of 15 amino acids. V dropped 1 base and J dropped 2; count of bases not matched to a gene: 4. Per the germline V gene, CDR1 is SEHNR and CDR2 is FQNEAQ (reference sequence). The CDR3 protein is CASSLEGGVNTEAFF. The CDR3 DNA sequence: TGTGCCAGCAGCTTAGAAGGGGGCGTCAACACTGAAGCTTTCTTT. Looking up the rest from reference TRBV7-9 and TRBJ1-1 gives the full variable domain: DTGVSQNPRHKITKRGQNVTFRCDPISEHNRLYWYRQTLGQGPEFLTYFQNEAQLEKSRLLSDRFSAERPKGSFSTLEIQRTEQGDSAMYLCASSLEGGVNTEAFFGQGTRLTVV.

The chain carries TRBV5-1 and TRBJ2-1; 7 nucleotides align to TRBD2. Looked up from germline, CDR1 is SGHRS and CDR2 is YFSETQ. With 1 base clipped from V and 1 base from J, the junction kept 2 bases outside the gene matches. This CDR3 region has 15 residues. CDR3 in DNA: TGCGCCAGCAGCTTGACGGGAGGTTCCTACAATGAGCAGTTCTTC. As protein: CASSLTGGSYNEQFF.

V and J are TRBV4-1 and TRBJ2-3; D possibly corresponds to TRBD1 (5 bases). Per the germline V gene, CDR1 is MGHRA and CDR2 is YSYEKL. This CDR3 region has 14 residues. The V gene lost 4 bases and the J gene lost 1 base, with 9 bases spanning the gap. CDR3 in DNA: TGCGCCAGCAGCCTACAAGGGGGCACAGATACGCAGTATTTT. Residues: CASSLQGGTDTQYF.

The gene calls are TRBV30 and TRBJ2-1; 10 bases are a match to TRBD2. The CDR3 sequence is 17 residues long. Germline assignment: CDR1 GTSNPN and CDR2 SVGIG (reference sequence). The V segment lost 4 bases and the J segment 2 bases; nucleotides outside the gene matches: 11. CDR3 residues: CAWNPSTSGSTYNEQFF. CDR3 nucleotide sequence: TGTGCCTGGAACCCTTCGACTAGCGGGTCTACCTACAATGAGCAGTTCTTC.

The J gene is TRBJ2-3, the V gene TRBV4-1; 9 positions agree with TRBD2. Unmatched junction bases numbered 6, after V lost 4 bases and J lost 1 base. This CDR3 has 16 amino acids. Per the germline V gene, CDR1 is MGHRA and CDR2 is YSYEKL. The DNA for the CDR3 is TGCGCCAGCAGCCGTCTGACTAGCGGCGGCACAGATACGCAGTATTTT. Translation: CASSRLTSGGTDTQYF.

This clone appeared a few times. The chain joins TRBV6-5 to TRBJ1-2; 7 bases line up with TRBD1. This CDR3 contains 15 residues. Germline values: CDR1 MNHEY, CDR2 SVGAGI. Trimming cost V 8 bases and J 5 bases; bases outside gene matches: 14. In DNA form, the CDR3 reads TGTGCCAGCGGTCTTGGCAGGGGGGCGCGTTATGGCTACACCTTC. It encodes CASGLGRGARYGYTF.

The rearrangement uses TRBV27 and TRBJ1-1; the D gene is possibly TRBD1 (5 bases). Trimming removed 6 bases from V and 8 bases from J, with 19 bases in between. The CDR3 has 14 amino acids. The germline gives CDR1 MNHEY, CDR2 SMNVEV (reference sequence). CDR3: CASREAGSIAEAFF. The CDR3 DNA reads as TGTGCCAGCAGAGAAGCAGGGTCAATAGCCGAAGCTTTCTTT.

The chain carries TRBV6-1 and TRBJ2-3, with 8 bases lining up with TRBD2. Trimming took 4 bases from V and 1 from J; bases not matched to a gene: 4. Germline assignment: CDR1 MNHNS and CDR2 SASEGT. CDR3 length: 15 amino acids. The CDR3 here is CASSAMREGTDTQYF. In DNA, the CDR3 is TGTGCCAGCAGTGCTATGCGGGAGGGCACAGATACGCAGTATTTT.

This chain links TRBV28 with TRBJ1-4; D not certain. Trimming removed 2 bases from V and 8 bases from J, with 9 bases in between. CDR1 is MDHEN and CDR2 is SYDVKM in the germline V gene. This CDR3 has 13 amino acids. CDR3 sequence (DNA): TGTGCCAGCAGTTTACAGGCCTGGGAAAAACTGTTTTTT. Translating gives CASSLQAWEKLFF.

The V gene is TRBV18, the J gene TRBJ2-7, with TRBD2 matching over 8 bases. Trimming took 3 bases from V and 4 from J; bases not matched to a gene: 5. CDR3 length: 14 residues. Germline CDR1 KGHSH, CDR2 LQKENI. The CDR3 here is CASSPSGRAYEQYF. Here the CDR3 DNA reads TGTGCCAGCTCACCCAGCGGGAGAGCATACGAGCAGTACTTC.

The chain carries TRBV15 and TRBJ2-3, with TRBD2 matching 8 bases. This CDR3 is 16 amino acids long. J was trimmed by 8 bases and V by 2 bases; bases with no gene match: 12. Germline V gene lookup returns CDR1 LNHNV and CDR2 YYDKDF (reference sequence). DNA for the CDR3: TGTGCCACCAGCAGACCCTCCGAGACTAGCGCGGGTACGCAGTATTTT. Translated: CATSRPSETSAGTQYF.

The chain carries TRBV11-2 and TRBJ1-4; no firm D call. The CDR3 has 14 residues. Germline loops: CDR1 SGHAT, CDR2 FQNNGV. V lost 4 bases to trimming and J lost 8 bases, with 14 bases between them. CDR3 DNA sequence: TGTGCCAGCAGCTCCGCCTGGAAGGAGGAAAAACTGTTTTTT. Translated, it gives CASSSAWKEEKLFF.

The chain couples TRBV28 to TRBJ2-3; TRBD1 matches at 9 bases. This CDR3 has 17 amino acids. Germline CDR1 reads MDHEN; CDR2 reads SYDVKM. V shed 3 bases and J 7 bases; nucleotides not matched to a gene: 14. The CDR3 bases are TGTGCCAGCAGTTTTCTGGATACAACAGGGGGCATTAATACGCAGTATTTT. Translated, it gives CASSFLDTTGGINTQYF.